What follows describes a single T cell receptor (beta chain). Its specificity is not known. This may be a read error, as it is one base from a much larger clone. The source material, RNA transcripts, was used to amplify TCR beta CDR3 regions. With the HTBI primer set, the TCR CDR3 went through a first round of RT-PCR. TCRdb fed the multiplex PCR reads into MiXCR, producing one record per CDR3 protein. This table has about 840,000 distinct CDR3 sequences, over 35% appearing once. These data are taken from a study of T cells in Graves' hyperthyroidism and ophthalmopathy. Study summary: Peripheral blood was collected at initial diagnosis, before any treatment.

Participants, patients aged 18 to 65, had newly diagnosed hyperthyroidism with a duration under 2 months. Germline CDR1 LNHNV, CDR2 YYDKDF (reference sequence). The CDR3 contains 13 residues. With 2 bases removed from V and 2 bases from J, the gap between germline ends came to 7 bases. Whole-study findings and limits: From stable hyperthyroidism, ophthalmopathy was set apart by a 13 V-J model.

Sequenced sample: blood. This chain links TRBV15 with TRBJ2-7; D not certain. The clonotype originates from a man between 18 and 35 years old with Graves' hyperthyroidism. The CDR3 reads CATSRQPPYEQYF. The CDR3 bases are TGTGCCACCAGCAGACAGCCCCCCTACGAGCAGTACTTC.